The 2 T cell receptor beta chains below were found in one sample sequenced in a study of identical twins. In TCRdb, the 5' RACE reads were re-called with MiXCR into one record per CDR3 protein. The sample carries hundreds of thousands of distinct CDR3 sequences, roughly 12% recorded once. These data were also reused for a study on yellow fever vaccine responses in identical twins.

The material sequenced was PBMCs. The receptors here all came from a young woman in good health.

This clonotype was seen many times. The chain links TRBV20-1 to TRBJ2-7; D call uncertain. This CDR3 spans 15 amino acids. Looked up from germline, CDR1 is DFQATT and CDR2 is SNEGSKA (reference sequence). Trimming shortened V by 3 bases and J by 2 bases, and 17 bases separated the two germline ends. CDR3 protein: CSARESFDGPYEQYV. CDR3 nucleotide sequence: TGCAGTGCTAGGGAATCGTTTGACGGACCCTACGAGCAGTACGTC.

The chain employs TRBV14 and TRBJ2-2, with D possibly being TRBD2 (6 bases). V gave up 1 base and J gave up 3 bases, with 12 bases separating them. Germline loops: CDR1 SGHDN, CDR2 FVKESK. This CDR3 is built from 16 residues. CDR3 amino acids: CASSQAKRAHTGELFF. In nucleotides, the CDR3 is TGTGCCAGCAGCCAAGCGAAGCGGGCCCACACCGGGGAGCTGTTTTTT.